The 2 T cell receptor beta chains below all came from one sample that was sequenced in a study of shared clonotypes between healthy human individuals. Clones were sequenced by immunoSEQ multiplex PCR, and TCRdb holds only the in-frame ones, with some missing. This table holds more than 2 million clones, approximately 94% found once. The naive CD8 subset, CD45RO-negative cells positively selected for CCR7, excluded terminally differentiated effector memory CD45RA+ cells. Sequences were obtained from naive CD8+ T cells sorted from blood. The receptor set was obtained from a man aged 18 to 30 in good health.

This clone was seen a single time. The CDR3 protein is CSVEGREGLGLGNEQFF. CDR3 DNA sequence: TGCAGCGTTGAAGGTCGGGAGGGCCTGGGGCTGGGCAATGAGCAGTTCTTC. This sequence joins TRBV29-1 and TRBJ2-1; 8 nucleotides align to TRBD2. The CDR3 has 17 amino acids. Germline V gene lookup returns CDR1 SQVTM and CDR2 ANQGSEA. With 1 base clipped from V and 6 bases from J, the junction kept 14 bases outside the gene matches.

J is TRBJ1-4 and V is TRBV5-1; 7 nucleotides match TRBD1. V lost 5 bases, J lost 1 base, and 8 bases stayed unmatched. The germline CDR1 and CDR2 sequences are SGHRS and YFSETQ. The CDR3 is 16 amino acids. CDR3 in DNA: TGCGCCAGCAGGTACGACAGGGACCGAACTAATGAAAAACTGTTTTTT. Residues: CASRYDRDRTNEKLFF.